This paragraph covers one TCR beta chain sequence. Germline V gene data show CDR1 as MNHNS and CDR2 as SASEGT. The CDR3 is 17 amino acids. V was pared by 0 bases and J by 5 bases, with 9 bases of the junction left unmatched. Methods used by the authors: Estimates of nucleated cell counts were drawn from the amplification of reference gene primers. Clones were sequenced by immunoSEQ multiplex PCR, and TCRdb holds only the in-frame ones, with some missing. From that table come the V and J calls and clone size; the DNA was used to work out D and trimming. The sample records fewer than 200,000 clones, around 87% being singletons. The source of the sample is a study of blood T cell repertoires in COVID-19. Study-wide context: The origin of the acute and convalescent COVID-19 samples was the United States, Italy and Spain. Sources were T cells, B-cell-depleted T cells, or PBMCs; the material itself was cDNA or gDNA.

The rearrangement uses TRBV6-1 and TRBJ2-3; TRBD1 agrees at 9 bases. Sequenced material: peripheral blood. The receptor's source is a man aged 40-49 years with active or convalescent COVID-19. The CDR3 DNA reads TGTGCCAGCAGTGAAGCGCGGCGGGGACAGGGTGAAGATACGCAGTATTTT. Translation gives CASSEARRGQGEDTQYF.